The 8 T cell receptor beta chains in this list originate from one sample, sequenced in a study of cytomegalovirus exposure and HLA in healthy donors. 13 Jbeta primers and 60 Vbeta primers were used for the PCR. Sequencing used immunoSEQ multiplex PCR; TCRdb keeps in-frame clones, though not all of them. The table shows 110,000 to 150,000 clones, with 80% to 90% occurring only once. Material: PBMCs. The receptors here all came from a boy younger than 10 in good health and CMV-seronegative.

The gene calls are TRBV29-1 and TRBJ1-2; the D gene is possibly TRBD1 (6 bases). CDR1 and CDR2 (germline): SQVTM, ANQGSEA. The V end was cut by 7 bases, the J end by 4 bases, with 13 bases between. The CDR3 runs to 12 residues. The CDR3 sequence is CSAQGDSYGYTF. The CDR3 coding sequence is TGCAGCGCACAGGGAGACAGCTATGGCTACACCTTC.

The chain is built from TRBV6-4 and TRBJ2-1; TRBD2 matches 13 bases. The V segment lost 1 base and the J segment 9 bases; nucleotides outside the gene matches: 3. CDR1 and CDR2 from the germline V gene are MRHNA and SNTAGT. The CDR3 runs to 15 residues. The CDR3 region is CASSDWTSGRVEQFF. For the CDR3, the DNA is TGTGCCAGCAGTGACTGGACTAGCGGGAGAGTTGAGCAGTTCTTC.

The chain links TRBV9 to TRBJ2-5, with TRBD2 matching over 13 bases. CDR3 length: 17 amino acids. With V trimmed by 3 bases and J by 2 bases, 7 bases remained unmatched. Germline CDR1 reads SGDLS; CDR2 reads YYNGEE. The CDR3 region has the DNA TGTGCCAGCAGCGATCCCTGGGGACTAGCGGGACAAGAGACCCAGTACTTC. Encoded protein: CASSDPWGLAGQETQYF.

Here the CDR3 DNA reads TGTGCCAGCAAAAAAGGTCAAACAGGGGAAGCTCAGCCCCAGCATTTT. Translation gives CASKKGQTGEAQPQHF. J is TRBJ1-5 and V is TRBV7-3; TRBD1 matches 7 bases. The CDR3 is 16 amino acids. V dropped 7 bases and J dropped 6; count of bases not matched to a gene: 15. Germline loops: CDR1 SGHTA, CDR2 FQGTGA.

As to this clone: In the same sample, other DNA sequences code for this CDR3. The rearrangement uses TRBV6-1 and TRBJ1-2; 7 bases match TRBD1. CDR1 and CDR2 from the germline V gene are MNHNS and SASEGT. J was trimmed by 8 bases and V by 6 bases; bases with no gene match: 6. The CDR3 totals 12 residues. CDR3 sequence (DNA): TGTGCCAGCAGCACGGGACAGCGGGGCTACACCTTC. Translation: CASSTGQRGYTF.

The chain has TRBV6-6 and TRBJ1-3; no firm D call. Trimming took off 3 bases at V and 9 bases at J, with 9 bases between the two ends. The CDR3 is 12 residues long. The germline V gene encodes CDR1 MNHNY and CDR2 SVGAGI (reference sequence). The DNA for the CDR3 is TGTGCCAGCAGTTATAGCCCTGGCACCATATATTTT. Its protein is CASSYSPGTIYF.

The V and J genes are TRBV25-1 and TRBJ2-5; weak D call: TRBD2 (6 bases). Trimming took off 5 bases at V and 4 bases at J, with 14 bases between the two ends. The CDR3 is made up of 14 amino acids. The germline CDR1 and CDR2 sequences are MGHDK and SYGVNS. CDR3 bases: TGTGCCAGCAGTCCCCCAGGGCGGGGAGAGACCCAGTACTTC. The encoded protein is CASSPPGRGETQYF.

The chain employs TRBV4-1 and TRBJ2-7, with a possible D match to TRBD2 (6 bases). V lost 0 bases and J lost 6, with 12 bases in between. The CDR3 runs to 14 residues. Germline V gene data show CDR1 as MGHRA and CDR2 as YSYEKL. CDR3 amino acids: CASSQDPLAPEQYF. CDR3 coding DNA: TGCGCCAGCAGCCAAGATCCACTAGCACCCGAGCAGTACTTC.